Here is one TCR beta chain with its context. The data stem from a study of blood T cell repertoires in COVID-19. Authors' analysis steps: Estimated nucleated cell counts came from reference gene primer amplification. The method was immunoSEQ multiplex PCR; TCRdb's version includes in-frame clones alone and lacks a portion of them. V and J calls and clone size follow that table, whereas D and trimming were derived from the DNA. Altogether about 360,000 clones are present, about 86% being singletons, with the ten largest covering 7.1%. The sequence was collected from a woman in her sixties with COVID-19, enrolled during active disease. Sequences were obtained from peripheral blood.

CDR3 in amino acids: CAWSQLSGGNTGELFF. DNA of the CDR3: TGTGCCTGGAGTCAACTTAGCGGGGGGAATACCGGGGAGCTGTTTTTT. The rearrangement links TRBV30 to TRBJ2-2, with TRBD2 matching 10 bases. V was clipped by 2 bases and J by 5 bases; unmatched bases: 8. The CDR3 consists of 16 residues. Germline CDR1 and CDR2: GTSNPN and SVGIG (reference sequence).